Following are 29 T cell receptor beta chains from one sample sequenced in a study of T cell changes during pregnancy in multiple sclerosis. Libraries were prepared by immunoSEQ multiplex PCR; TCRdb keeps only in-frame clonotypes and omits some of them. This sample has around 100,000 clones, with approximately 91% found just once. The input for sequencing was peripheral blood, taken after pregnancy. All receptors come from a female donor with multiple sclerosis, enrolled in a pregnancy study.

The genes are TRBV7-9 and TRBJ2-7; D remains ambiguous. In germline, CDR1 is SEHNR, CDR2 FQNEAQ (reference sequence). Trimming cost V 2 bases and J 0 bases, with 11 bases left between them. The CDR3 extends over 15 amino acids. The CDR3 coding sequence is TGTGCCAGCAGCTTACTCGCCCTAAGCTCCTACGAGCAGTACTTC. Protein product: CASSLLALSSYEQYF.

The V gene is TRBV7-6, the J gene TRBJ2-7, with D maybe TRBD1 (6 bases). V shed 5 bases and J shed 3 bases, with 14 bases lying between them. The CDR3 extends over 14 amino acids. Looked up from germline, CDR1 is SGHVS and CDR2 is FNYEAQ. CDR3 sequence reads: CASSPTSTGYEQYF. In DNA, the CDR3 is TGTGCCAGCAGCCCAACATCGACAGGCTACGAGCAGTACTTC. The whole variable domain, remainder taken from reference TRBV7-6 and TRBJ2-7, is GAGVSQSPRYKVTKRGQDVALRCDPISGHVSLYWYRQALGQGPEFLTYFNYEAQQDKSGLPNDRFSAERPEGSISTLTIQRTEQRDSAMYRCASSPTSTGYEQYFGPGTRLTVT.

This chain joins TRBV5-1 and TRBJ2-7, with TRBD2 matching over 12 bases. The CDR3 is 15 amino acids. V lost 2 bases to trimming and J lost 5 bases; unmatched junction nucleotides: 5. The germline gives CDR1 SGHRS, CDR2 YFSETQ. CDR3 sequence: CASSFLAGGPHEQYF. The CDR3 nucleotides are TGCGCCAGCAGCTTCCTAGCGGGGGGGCCCCACGAGCAGTACTTC.

The chain employs TRBV6-5 and TRBJ2-1; possibly TRBD2 for D (5 bases). This CDR3 is built from 16 residues. Germline V lookup: CDR1 MNHEY, CDR2 SVGAGI. The V end lost 0 bases, the J end lost 3 bases, and 12 bases lay between the germline ends. CDR3 amino acids: CASSYSIGEFYNEQFF. Here the CDR3 DNA reads TGTGCCAGCAGTTACTCTATCGGGGAGTTCTACAATGAGCAGTTCTTC.

The CDR3 DNA reads as TGTGCCAGCAGCTCTTCCCGGGGAGAGACCCAGTACTTC. It yields the protein CASSSSRGETQYF. This sequence joins TRBV7-9 and TRBJ2-5, with D maybe TRBD2 (5 bases). This CDR3 region has 13 residues. CDR1 SEHNR and CDR2 FQNEAQ come from the germline V gene (reference sequence). Trimming took off 4 bases at V and 4 bases at J, with 10 bases between the two ends.

V is TRBV19 and J is TRBJ1-1; a weak D match, TRBD1 (5 bases). Germline lookup yields CDR1 LNHDA and CDR2 SQIVND (reference sequence). The CDR3 contains 14 residues. The ends were cut back, 3 bases at V and 0 bases at J, with 8 bases in the middle. The CDR3 nucleotides read TGTGCCAGTAGTATTGACAGAATGAACACTGAAGCTTTCTTT. It codes for CASSIDRMNTEAFF.

The CDR3 DNA follows: TGTGCCAGCAGCTTATACGACAGGGGATCCTACGAGCAGTACTTC. Translated: CASSLYDRGSYEQYF. The chain uses TRBV7-8 and TRBJ2-7; 8 bases are shared with TRBD1. Unmatched junction bases numbered 4, after V lost 2 bases and J lost 1 base. This CDR3 has 15 residues. Looked up from germline, CDR1 is SGHVS and CDR2 is FQNEAQ.

The rearrangement links TRBV10-1 to TRBJ2-3; the D gene is possibly TRBD2 (6 bases). This CDR3 spans 14 amino acids. Germline-derived CDR1 and CDR2 are WNHNN and SYGVQD (reference sequence). Trimming took 0 bases from V and 6 from J, leaving 10 bases between them. For the CDR3, the DNA is TGCGCCAGCAGTGAGTCTGGGGGGTGGGATACGCAGTATTTT. It encodes CASSESGGWDTQYF.

Concerning this clone itself: One end of the junction is discordant with germline, which a read error may explain. This sequence joins TRBV7-7 and TRBJ2-2; D uncertain. The CDR3 runs to 16 residues. Germline V lookup: CDR1 SSHAT, CDR2 FNYEAQ (reference sequence). CDR3 sequence reads: CASSFNPLPNTGELFF. The CDR3 region has the DNA TGTGCTAGCAGCTTCAACCCTCTACCGAACACCGGGGAGCTGTTTTTT.

V usage is TRBV19 and J usage is TRBJ2-5; 9 bases line up with TRBD1. The V and J ends lost 4 bases and 5 bases, in that order; junction bases with no gene match: 5. CDR1 LNHDA and CDR2 SQIVND come from the germline V gene (reference sequence). This CDR3 contains 14 residues. The CDR3: CASSTGQGTETQYF. CDR3 DNA: TGTGCCAGTAGTACCGGACAGGGGACGGAGACCCAGTACTTC. The whole variable domain, remainder taken from reference TRBV19 and TRBJ2-5, is DGGITQSPKYLFRKEGQNVTLSCEQNLNHDAMYWYRQDPGQGLRLIYYSQIVNDFQKGDIAEGYSVSREKKESFPLTVTSAQKNPTAFYLCASSTGQGTETQYFGPGTRLLVL.

The chain couples TRBV4-1 to TRBJ1-1; tentatively, D is TRBD1 (5 bases). CDR1 MGHRA and CDR2 YSYEKL come from the germline V gene. This CDR3 has 15 residues. V was pared by 1 base and J by 4 bases, with 13 bases between. CDR3 bases: TGCGCCAGCAGCCAAGTCCGGACACTTGGCACTGAAGCTTTCTTT. Its translation: CASSQVRTLGTEAFF.

The chain carries TRBV5-5 and TRBJ1-2; D remains unclear. Trimming left V 4 bases short and J 5 bases short, with 9 bases between. CDR1 and CDR2 (germline): SGHKS, YYEKEE (reference sequence). The CDR3 contains 12 residues. The CDR3 DNA follows: TGTGCCAGCAGCAATCTTGCGTATGGCTACACCTTC. Translated, it gives CASSNLAYGYTF.

This clone was picked up one time. CDR3 amino acids: CASSPSEGVSYEQYF. In DNA, the CDR3 is TGTGCCAGCTCGCCAAGTGAGGGGGTCTCCTACGAGCAGTACTTC. The chain is built from TRBV18 and TRBJ2-7; D possibly corresponds to TRBD1 (6 bases). CDR3 size: 15 residues. Germline assignment: CDR1 KGHSH and CDR2 LQKENI. The V gene lost 6 bases and the J gene lost 0 bases, with 15 bases spanning the gap. The full variable domain, its missing parts supplied by reference TRBV18 and TRBJ2-7, is NAGVMQNPRHLVRRRGQEARLRCSPMKGHSHVYWYRQLPEEGLKFMVYLQKENIIDESGMPKERFSAEFPKEGPSILRIQQVVRGDSAAYFCASSPSEGVSYEQYFGPGTRLTVT.

The gene calls are TRBV2 and TRBJ1-6, with TRBD1 identical over 9 bases. The trim removed 7 bases at V and 7 bases at J, leaving 5 bases unmatched. Germline loops: CDR1 SNHLY, CDR2 FYNNEI. This CDR3 comprises 14 residues. DNA of the CDR3: TGTGCCAGCAATGCGGGACAGGGAAATTCACCCCTCCACTTT. As protein: CASNAGQGNSPLHF. Supplemented by reference TRBV2 and TRBJ1-6, the full variable domain reads EPEVTQTPSHQVTQMGQEVILRCVPISNHLYFYWYRQILGQKVEFLVSFYNNEISEKSEIFDDQFSVERPDGSNFTLKIRSTKLEDSAMYFCASNAGQGNSPLHFGNGTRLTVT.

This clone appeared a single time. The chain carries TRBV10-3 and TRBJ2-7; TRBD1 matches 9 bases. CDR1 ENHRY and CDR2 SYGVKD come from the germline V gene. V was pared by 6 bases and J by 2 bases, with 5 bases of the junction left unmatched. This CDR3 has 14 amino acids. The CDR3 is CAIRRGQGTYEQYF. CDR3 bases: TGTGCCATCAGACGGGGACAGGGCACCTACGAGCAGTACTTC.

The chain carries TRBV5-1 and TRBJ1-6; the D gene is possibly TRBD1 (5 bases). CDR1 SGHRS and CDR2 YFSETQ come from the germline V gene. The length of the CDR3 is 15 residues. Trimming shortened V by 0 bases and J by 5 bases, and 9 bases separated the two germline ends. CDR3 residues: CASSLAGLNNSPLHF. In DNA form, the CDR3 reads TGCGCCAGCAGCTTGGCGGGACTCAATAATTCACCCCTCCACTTT.

This clone showed up just once. This chain links TRBV6-6 with TRBJ1-5; D not resolved. This CDR3 is 13 amino acids long. Germline-derived CDR1 and CDR2 are MNHNY and SVGAGI (reference sequence). V was cut by 9 bases and J by 9 bases, with 18 bases left in between. CDR3 in DNA: TGTGCCAGTGAAGTACAACTTCGGGGGCCCCAGCATTTT. Its protein is CASEVQLRGPQHF.

V gene TRBV19 combines with J gene TRBJ2-7; D is perhaps TRBD2 (6 bases). CDR3 size: 14 residues. Germline V gene sequence: CDR1 LNHDA, CDR2 SQIVND (reference sequence). Trimming removed 7 bases from V and 2 bases from J, with 15 bases in between. CDR3 DNA sequence: TGTGCCAGTACCCACCTCGGGAGACCCTACGAGCAGTACTTC. Protein product: CASTHLGRPYEQYF.

The chain is built from TRBV7-3 and TRBJ2-5; 7 bases are shared with TRBD2. The CDR3 runs to 13 residues. J was trimmed by 8 bases and V by 5 bases; bases with no gene match: 8. Germline V lookup: CDR1 SGHTA, CDR2 FQGTGA. As DNA, the CDR3 is TGTGCCAGCAGCGAAGCAGGGAGGGGTACCCAGTACTTC. It codes for CASSEAGRGTQYF. Together with reference TRBV7-3 and TRBJ2-5, the CDR3 gives the full variable domain: GAGVSQTPSNKVTEKGKYVELRCDPISGHTALYWYRQSLGQGPEFLIYFQGTGAADDSGLPNDRFFAVRPEGSVSTLKIQRTERGDSAVYLCASSEAGRGTQYFGPGTRLLVL.

V usage is TRBV18 and J usage is TRBJ1-6, with D possibly being TRBD1 (5 bases). Looked up from germline, CDR1 is KGHSH and CDR2 is LQKENI. This CDR3 spans 15 amino acids. Trimming removed 3 bases from V and 8 bases from J, with 14 bases in between. The CDR3 reads CASSPLPTGHSPLHF. In DNA form, the CDR3 reads TGTGCCAGCTCACCTCTCCCAACAGGTCATTCACCCCTCCACTTT.

This sequence joins TRBV6-5 and TRBJ2-7, with D perhaps matching TRBD1 (5 bases). The germline gives CDR1 MNHEY, CDR2 SVGAGI. This CDR3 region has 14 residues. V was cut by 0 bases and J by 3 bases, with 9 bases left in between. CDR3 sequence reads: CASSYSGADYEQYF. As DNA, the CDR3 is TGTGCCAGCAGTTACTCTGGGGCGGACTACGAGCAGTACTTC.

The chain couples TRBV19 to TRBJ1-1; 7 bases line up with TRBD1. Trimming removed 5 bases from V and 7 bases from J; junction bases left unmatched: 19. Germline values: CDR1 LNHDA, CDR2 SQIVND (reference sequence). CDR3 length: 17 amino acids. The CDR3 nucleotides read TGTGCCAGTAGTCCCTATCCTCGACAGGGCCAATCGGGTGAAGCTTTCTTT. It yields the protein CASSPYPRQGQSGEAFF.

The chain employs TRBV7-9 and TRBJ2-7; 7 nucleotides line up with TRBD2. Germline CDR1 and CDR2: SEHNR and FQNEAQ (reference sequence). CDR3 size: 15 residues. After removal of 3 bases from V and 3 bases from J, the junction contained 8 bases not matched to a gene. The CDR3 sequence is CASSLLVGGIYEQYF. CDR3 coding DNA: TGTGCCAGCAGCTTGCTGGTGGGAGGGATCTACGAGCAGTACTTC. Combining the CDR3 with reference TRBV7-9 and TRBJ2-7 gives the whole variable domain DTGVSQNPRHKITKRGQNVTFRCDPISEHNRLYWYRQTLGQGPEFLTYFQNEAQLEKSRLLSDRFSAERPKGSFSTLEIQRTEQGDSAMYLCASSLLVGGIYEQYFGPGTRLTVT.

The V gene is TRBV5-1, the J gene TRBJ2-1; 7 bases line up with TRBD2. J gave up 9 bases and V 4 bases, and 13 bases lay outside the gene matches. Germline assignment: CDR1 SGHRS and CDR2 YFSETQ. This CDR3 is 15 amino acids long. The CDR3 is CASSLGGLGVGEQFF. The CDR3 DNA sequence: TGCGCCAGCAGCCTCGGGGGGTTGGGTGTTGGTGAGCAGTTCTTC.

The chain employs TRBV12-5 and TRBJ1-1; D is uncertain. Germline CDR1 is LGHNT and CDR2 is FRNRAP. This CDR3 is 15 amino acids long. The V and J ends lost 5 bases and 0 bases respectively, with 13 bases between them. CDR3 sequence (DNA): TGTGCTAGTGGTCCCCCGACATCAATGAACACTGAAGCTTTCTTT. It specifies CASGPPTSMNTEAFF.

This chain links TRBV30 with TRBJ1-2; 8 positions match TRBD1. The CDR3 runs 11 residues. From germline, CDR1 is GTSNPN and CDR2 SVGIG (reference sequence). After removal of 4 bases from V and 8 bases from J, the junction contained 3 bases not matched to a gene. CDR3 amino acids: CAWNTGGGYTF. The CDR3 DNA reads TGTGCCTGGAACACAGGGGGGGGCTACACCTTC.

The chain carries TRBV12-5 and TRBJ1-1; the match to TRBD1 covers 7 bases. Germline-derived CDR1 and CDR2 are LGHNT and FRNRAP. J lost 1 base, V lost 6 bases, and 5 bases had no gene match. The CDR3 is made up of 14 amino acids. Here the CDR3 DNA reads TGTGCTAGTGGGACAGGGATTCCGAACACTGAAGCTTTCTTT. Its protein product is CASGTGIPNTEAFF.

The gene calls are TRBV6-5 and TRBJ2-5; 7 nucleotides match TRBD2. Germline assignment: CDR1 MNHEY and CDR2 SVGAGI. The CDR3 is 16 amino acids. The V and J ends lost 0 bases and 1 base, in that order; junction bases with no gene match: 5. DNA for the CDR3: TGTGCCAGCAGTTACTCCATAGGCGGGGGCCAAGAGACCCAGTACTTC. Its protein product is CASSYSIGGGQETQYF.

The rearrangement uses TRBV29-1 and TRBJ1-2, with 7 positions matching TRBD1. J was trimmed by 8 bases and V by 6 bases; bases with no gene match: 6. Germline assignment: CDR1 SQVTM and CDR2 ANQGSEA. The CDR3 is 11 amino acids. The CDR3 is CSVLTGDGYTF. As DNA, the CDR3 is TGCAGCGTCCTAACAGGGGACGGCTACACCTTC.